What follows are 15 T cell receptor beta chains derived from one specimen sequenced in a study of T cells after posttransplantation cyclophosphamide. Clones were sequenced by immunoSEQ multiplex PCR, and TCRdb holds only the in-frame ones, with some missing. The sample lists roughly 14,000 clones, around 82% occurring once. Controls had myeloablative marrow grafts with methotrexate and calcineurin inhibitor, sampled at 1 year. Sequenced here: PBMCs, sampled 371 days after allogeneic stem cell transplant with calcineurin inhibitor and methotrexate. The receptors stem from a male patient aged 18-30 years who received an allogeneic stem cell transplant from a related donor, was CMV-positive, and had no GVHD. Some T cells may arise from the graft donor.

This rearrangement joins TRBV6-1 to TRBJ1-2; the D is unclear. Germline V lookup: CDR1 MNHNS, CDR2 SASEGT. The V end was cut by 5 bases, the J end by 7 bases, with 8 bases between. This CDR3 is built from 11 residues. Written as DNA, the CDR3 is TGTGCCAGCAGTTTCTCTCGTGGCTACACCTTC. This codes for CASSFSRGYTF.

This clone occurred once. The V call is TRBV18, the J call TRBJ2-5; TRBD2 is a possible D gene (5 bases). V was cut by 3 bases and J by 5 bases, with 10 bases left in between. This CDR3 is built from 13 residues. The germline CDR1 and CDR2 sequences are KGHSH and LQKENI. The CDR3 region is CASSPERVETQYF. The CDR3 DNA sequence: TGTGCCAGCTCACCGGAGAGGGTGGAGACCCAGTACTTC. The whole variable domain, filled in from reference TRBV18 and TRBJ2-5, reads NAGVMQNPRHLVRRRGQEARLRCSPMKGHSHVYWYRQLPEEGLKFMVYLQKENIIDESGMPKERFSAEFPKEGPSILRIQQVVRGDSAAYFCASSPERVETQYFGPGTRLLVL.

This chain uses TRBV13 with TRBJ1-1; no firm D call. Germline-derived CDR1 and CDR2 are PRHDT and FYEKMQ (reference sequence). The CDR3 totals 14 residues. V was trimmed by 0 bases and J by 3 bases, leaving 8 bases between them. CDR3 sequence: CASSLGRRDTEAFF. The CDR3 nucleotides read TGTGCCAGCAGCTTAGGCAGGAGGGACACTGAAGCTTTCTTT.

The chain has TRBV7-2 and TRBJ2-7, with D maybe TRBD1 (5 bases). Trimming shortened V by 5 bases and J by 5 bases, and 19 bases separated the two germline ends. The CDR3 is 15 amino acids. Germline lookup yields CDR1 SGHTA and CDR2 FQGNSA. The CDR3 is CASSPLMWGRDEQYF. The CDR3 DNA is TGTGCCAGCAGCCCCCTGATGTGGGGCAGGGACGAGCAGTACTTC.

J is TRBJ2-5 and V is TRBV28, with D tentatively TRBD1 (5 bases). Trimming removed 2 bases at V and 0 bases at J, with 10 bases between. The CDR3 runs 15 residues. Germline CDR1 MDHEN, CDR2 SYDVKM. The CDR3 region is CASSLLGQHQETQYF. In nucleotides, the CDR3 is TGTGCCAGCAGTTTACTGGGGCAGCACCAAGAGACCCAGTACTTC. The full variable domain, completed using reference TRBV28 and TRBJ2-5, is DVKVTQSSRYLVKRTGEKVFLECVQDMDHENMFWYRQDPGLGLRLIYFSYDVKMKEKGDIPEGYSVSREKKERFSLILESASTNQTSMYLCASSLLGQHQETQYFGPGTRLLVL.

The CDR3: CASSLVGVNQPQHF. The CDR3, as DNA: TGTGCCAGCAGCTTAGTCGGGGTAAATCAGCCCCAGCATTTT. The genes are TRBV7-2 and TRBJ1-5; no reliable D call. The V and J ends lost 1 base and 4 bases respectively, with 8 bases between them. The germline V gene has CDR1 SGHTA and CDR2 FQGNSA. The CDR3 spans 14 residues.

The chain uses TRBV19 and TRBJ1-6, with D maybe TRBD1 (5 bases). The CDR3 loop spans 15 amino acids. V gave up 6 bases and J gave up 6 bases, with 15 bases separating them. Germline CDR1 and CDR2: LNHDA and SQIVND (reference sequence). CDR3 bases: TGTGCCAGTAGCAGTCGGGGGGAAAGTAATTCACCCCTCCACTTT. Protein: CASSSRGESNSPLHF.

Comments on this clone: A read error may produce the germline difference seen at one junction end. This chain connects TRBV7-8 to TRBJ2-1; the D gene is possibly TRBD1 (5 bases). Germline V gene sequence: CDR1 SGHVS, CDR2 FQNEAQ. The CDR3 extends over 16 amino acids. This chain's CDR3 is CASSLAGSGSYSEQFF. CDR3 nucleotides: TGTGCCAGCAGCTTAGCGGGTTCAGGGTCCTACAGTGAGCAGTTCTTC.

This chain links TRBV10-3 with TRBJ1-2, with TRBD1 matching 7 bases. This CDR3 region has 14 residues. V trimming: 9 bases; J trimming: 1 base; junction bases outside the gene matches: 8. Germline-derived CDR1 and CDR2 are ENHRY and SYGVKD. The CDR3 loop is CAIRDSSYNYGYTF. The CDR3 DNA follows: TGTGCCATTCGGGACAGCTCTTATAACTATGGCTACACCTTC.

This chain uses TRBV14 with TRBJ2-2, with TRBD2 matching 11 bases. The CDR3 is 18 residues long. Germline assignment: CDR1 SGHDN and CDR2 FVKESK. V lost 2 bases to trimming and J lost 0 bases; unmatched junction nucleotides: 5. CDR3 DNA: TGTGCCAGCAGCCAATACAGGGGACTAGCGGCGAACACCGGGGAGCTGTTTTTT. Translated, it gives CASSQYRGLAANTGELFF. The complete variable domain, with remaining parts taken from reference TRBV14 and TRBJ2-2, reads EAGVTQFPSHSVIEKGQTVTLRCDPISGHDNLYWYRRVMGKEIKFLLHFVKESKQDESGMPNNRFLAERTGGTYSTLKVQPAELEDSGVYFCASSQYRGLAANTGELFFGEGSRLTVL.

This sequence joins TRBV11-3 and TRBJ2-7; TRBD1 matches at 7 bases. Losses at the gene ends were 5 bases for V and 2 bases for J; bases not matched to a gene: 15. The CDR3 has 17 amino acids. Germline lookup yields CDR1 SGHNT and CDR2 YENEEA. CDR3 sequence (DNA): TGTGCCAGCAGCCCGGCCAGGGGGTTAGAGTTCCCCTACGAGCAGTACTTC. Protein: CASSPARGLEFPYEQYF.

The CDR3 DNA reads TGTGCCAGCAGCGTTGAACTAGCGGGTAACACCGGGGAGCTGTTTTTT. Translated, it gives CASSVELAGNTGELFF. The V gene is TRBV9, the J gene TRBJ2-2, with 9 bases aligning to TRBD2. From germline, CDR1 is SGDLS and CDR2 YYNGEE. V shed 2 bases, J shed 2 bases, and the junction held 4 bases outside the gene matches. The CDR3 consists of 16 residues.

The V call is TRBV10-3, the J call TRBJ2-4, with D possibly being TRBD2 (5 bases). Looked up from germline, CDR1 is ENHRY and CDR2 is SYGVKD. Trimming took 0 bases from V and 8 from J, leaving 8 bases between them. This CDR3 contains 13 residues. CDR3 nucleotides: TGTGCCATCAGTGAGTCGCTAGCAGACATTCAGTACTTC. Translating it yields CAISESLADIQYF.

In its sample, this clone is medium-sized (0.01 to 0.1%). This rearrangement joins TRBV4-3 to TRBJ2-2; TRBD2 aligns across 9 bases. Looked up from germline, CDR1 is LGHNA and CDR2 is YSLEER. The CDR3 is 17 amino acids. The V and J ends lost 3 bases and 0 bases, in that order; junction bases with no gene match: 5. The CDR3: CASSQDPSGTNTGELFF. CDR3 in DNA: TGCGCCAGCAGCCAGGATCCTAGCGGGACGAACACCGGGGAGCTGTTTTTT.

This chain links TRBV19 with TRBJ2-7, with a possible D match to TRBD1 (6 bases). CDR1 is LNHDA and CDR2 is SQIVND in the germline V gene (reference sequence). This CDR3 spans 14 amino acids. Trimming pared 3 bases from V and 3 bases from J, leaving 12 bases between. The CDR3 protein is CASSITRGDYEQYF. In DNA form, the CDR3 reads TGTGCCAGTAGTATCACCAGGGGAGACTACGAGCAGTACTTC.